A selection of T cell receptor beta chains follows, all from one sample in a study of T cell repertoires in cytomegalovirus infection. TCRdb fed the reads into MiXCR, producing one record per CDR3 protein. The sample carries 290,000 or so distinct CDR3 sequences, approximately 8.9% recorded once. The source material was PBMCs. The receptors come from a human donor in good health (CMV status not recorded). Some clones in this sample may be carry-over from other donors' samples. CDR3s include the opening cysteine and the closing phenylalanine or tryptophan. A D gene is named only where the DNA matches it firmly. Clone size is given for some rows only: seen once, a few or many times, or a class if the clone is expanded.

V	D	length	J	size	CDR3	DNA
TRBV7-9	.	14	TRBJ2-1	many	CASSLTEMYNEQFF	TGTGCCAGCAGCTTGACCGAAATGTACAATGAGCAGTTCTTC
TRBV6-2/TRBV6-3	.	13	TRBJ1-2	.	CASSLTVNYGYTF	TGTGCCAGCAGTTTAACCGTAAACTATGGCTACACCTTC
TRBV12-3/TRBV12-4	.	13	TRBJ1-1	many	CASSLATATEAFF	TGTGCCAGCAGTTTAGCGACAGCCACTGAAGCTTTCTTT
TRBV24-1	.	17	TRBJ2-1	.	CATSDAGGLSSSNEQFF	TGTGCCACCAGTGATGCAGGGGGGCTGAGTTCTAGCAATGAGCAGTTCTTC
TRBV14	.	13	TRBJ1-1	many	CASSQSLNTEAFF	TGTGCCAGCAGCCAATCGCTGAACACTGAAGCTTTCTTT
TRBV5-1	.	14	TRBJ2-3	.	CASGPGTSTDTQYF	TGCGCCAGCGGTCCCGGGACTAGCACAGATACGCAGTATTTT
TRBV6-2/TRBV6-3	.	12	TRBJ2-1	many	CASTQSGGEQFF	TGTGCCAGCACTCAGTCCGGGGGTGAGCAGTTCTTC
TRBV6-6	TRBD1	14	TRBJ2-1	many	CASRGQGVLDEQFF	TGTGCCAGCAGGGGACAGGGGGTCTTGGATGAGCAGTTCTTC
TRBV24-1	.	14	TRBJ2-1	.	CATYKGFRHNEQFF	TGTGCCACTTACAAGGGGTTCCGACACAATGAGCAGTTCTTC
TRBV7-2	TRBD1	13	TRBJ2-5	many	CASSSTGAETQYF	TGTGCCAGCAGCTCGACAGGGGCAGAGACCCAGTACTTC
TRBV13	TRBD1	17	TRBJ1-5	.	CASSLERGTGRNQPQHF	TGTGCCAGCAGCTTAGAGAGGGGGACAGGCCGCAATCAGCCCCAGCATTTT
TRBV7-2	.	15	TRBJ2-3	many	CASSQTVYSTDTQYF	TGTGCCAGCAGCCAGACGGTATATAGCACAGATACGCAGTATTTT
TRBV20-1	TRBD2	15	TRBJ2-7	many	CSARDPAGGTYEQYF	TGCAGTGCTAGAGATCCGGCGGGGGGGACCTACGAGCAGTACTTC
TRBV27	TRBD2	15	TRBJ2-7	.	CASSAPGLAGSEQYF	TGTGCCAGCAGTGCCCCGGGACTAGCGGGGAGTGAGCAGTACTTC
TRBV7-8	TRBD1	16	TRBJ1-3	many	CASSLAHRGLGNTIYF	TGTGCCAGCAGCTTAGCGCACAGGGGGCTAGGAAACACCATATATTTT
TRBV7-9	.	16	TRBJ2-5	many	CASSLEDSLYQETQYF	TGTGCCAGCAGCTTAGAGGACAGCTTGTACCAAGAGACCCAGTACTTC
TRBV28	.	15	TRBJ1-6	many	CASSQGGLYNSPLHF	TGTGCCAGCAGCCAAGGCGGACTCTATAATTCACCCCTCCACTTT
TRBV25-1	.	14	TRBJ1-1	many	CASSESSPNTEAFF	TGTGCCAGCAGTGAATCCAGTCCGAACACTGAAGCTTTCTTT
TRBV6-5	.	14	TRBJ1-1	few	CASSSSAGNTEAFF	TGTGCCAGCAGTTCCTCTGCAGGAAACACTGAAGCTTTCTTT
TRBV6-1	TRBD1	12	TRBJ1-2	many	CASSTGGYGYTF	TGTGCCAGCTCGACAGGGGGCTATGGCTACACCTTC
TRBV24-1	.	12	TRBJ1-2	.	CATSADGYGYTF	TGTGCCACCAGCGCGGACGGTTATGGCTACACCTTC
TRBV9	TRBD1	18	TRBJ2-3	many	CASSVAPGTGGASDTQYF	TGTGCCAGCAGCGTAGCACCCGGGACAGGGGGCGCATCAGATACGCAGTATTTT
TRBV20-1	TRBD1	15	TRBJ1-1	many	CSARDDGRGRTEAFF	TGCAGTGCTAGAGATGATGGCAGGGGGAGGACTGAAGCTTTCTTT